This TCR beta chain was captured by sequencing in a study of beta chain features in type 1 diabetes. General study points: Relative to healthy donors, patients appeared to have naive, central memory and Treg TCRB repertoires that were more similar. TCRB CDR3 length was moderately but significantly reduced in all four CD4+ subsets of Type 1 diabetes patients.

TCRB transcripts that were expressed got sequenced, as all of the isolated RNA had been reverse transcribed. Repertoires were generated with immunoSEQ multiplex PCR, while TCRdb's copy carries only in-frame clones and drops some. The table has 120,000 to 150,000 clones, approximately 52% seen once. About this clone itself: Its matching antigen is unknown.

The sequence was obtained from a man aged 18 to 30 in good health. Sequences were obtained from Tregs from blood.

The CDR3 DNA is TGTGCCAGCAGCTTACAGGGGCGCGGCTACACCTTC. Translating gives CASSLQGRGYTF. The chain links TRBV5-6 to TRBJ1-2; TRBD1 agrees at 7 bases. The germline CDR1 and CDR2 sequences are SGHDT and YYEEEE. With 2 bases clipped from V and 8 bases from J, the junction kept 3 bases outside the gene matches. There are 12 residues in the CDR3.